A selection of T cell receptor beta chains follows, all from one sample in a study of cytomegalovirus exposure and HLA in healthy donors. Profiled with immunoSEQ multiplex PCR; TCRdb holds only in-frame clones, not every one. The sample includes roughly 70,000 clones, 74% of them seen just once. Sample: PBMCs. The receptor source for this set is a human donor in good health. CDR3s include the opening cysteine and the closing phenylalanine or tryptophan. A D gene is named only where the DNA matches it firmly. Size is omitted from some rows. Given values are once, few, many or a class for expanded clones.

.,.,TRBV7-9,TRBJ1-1,TGTGCCAGCAGCTTCGGACTGGAAACCGATGCTTTCTTT,CASSFGLETDAFF
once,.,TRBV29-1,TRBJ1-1,TGCAGCGTCGGGACACCTAACACTGAAGCTTTCTTT,CSVGTPNTEAFF
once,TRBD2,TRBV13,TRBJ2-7,TGTGCCAGCAGCTTAGAGCGGGGTCCCCCCCCTACCGGGCAGTACTTC,CASSLERGPPPTGQYF
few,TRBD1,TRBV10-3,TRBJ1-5,TGTGCCATCAGTGAGTCGGGTGGGGGACAGGGGAGTCAGCCCCAGCATTTT,CAISESGGGQGSQPQHF
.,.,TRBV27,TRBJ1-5,TGTGCCAGCAGTTTACAGGGGCTTAGCAATCAGCCCCAGCATTTT,CASSLQGLSNQPQHF
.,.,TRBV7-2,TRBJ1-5,TGTGCCAGCAGCTCCTATGGGCCCCAGCATTTT,CASSSYGPQHF
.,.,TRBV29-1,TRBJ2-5,TGCAGCGTTGGTGAGGGGAGGCAAGAGACCCAGTACTTC,CSVGEGRQETQYF
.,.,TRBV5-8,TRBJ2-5,TGTGCCAGTAGGGGGGGGCCCTACCAAGAGACCCAGTACTTC,CASRGGPYQETQYF
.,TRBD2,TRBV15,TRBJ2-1,TGTGCCACCAGCAGAGTTTTAGCGGGAGTGTTTAATGAGCAGTTCTTC,CATSRVLAGVFNEQFF
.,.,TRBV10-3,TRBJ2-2,TGTGCCTCGTATAGCGCTATAGCGAACACCGGGGAGCTGTTTTTT,CASYSAIANTGELFF
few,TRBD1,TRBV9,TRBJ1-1,TGTGCCAGCAGCTTCGGGACAGGTGCTAACACTGAAGCTTTCTTT,CASSFGTGANTEAFF
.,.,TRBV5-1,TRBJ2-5,TGCGCCAGCAGCCCTCTTAGGGGAGGGACCCAGTACTTC,CASSPLRGGTQYF
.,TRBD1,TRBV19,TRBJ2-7,TGTCCACGCCATTCCCCCAAACAGGGGATGAGACCCTACGAGCAGTACTTC,CPRHSPKQGMRPYEQYF
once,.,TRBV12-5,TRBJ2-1,TGTGCTAGTGGTTTGGTTCTGGGGCCTTACAATGAGCAGTTCTTC,CASGLVLGPYNEQFF
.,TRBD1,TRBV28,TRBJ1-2,TGTGCCAGCAGTCAACAGCAGGGGGCTGGTAACTATGGCTACACCTTC,CASSQQQGAGNYGYTF
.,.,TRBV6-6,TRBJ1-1,TGTGCCAGCAGTATTCGGGACACTGAAGCTTTCTTT,CASSIRDTEAFF
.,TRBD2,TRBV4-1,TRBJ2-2,TGCGCCAGCAGCCAACCAGGACTAGCGGGGGAGAACACCGGGGAGCTGTTTTTT,CASSQPGLAGENTGELFF
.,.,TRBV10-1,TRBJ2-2,TGCGCCAGCAGGGGGAGCCCCGTCACCGGGGAGCTGTTTTTT,CASRGSPVTGELFF
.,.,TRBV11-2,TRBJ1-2,TGTGCCAGCAGCTTAACCCGACAGGTCTATGGCTACACCTTC,CASSLTRQVYGYTF
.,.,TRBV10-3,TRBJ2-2,TGTGCCATCAGTGTGGGAGGCACCGGGGAGCTGTTTTTT,CAISVGGTGELFF
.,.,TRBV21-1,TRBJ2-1,TGTGCCAGCAGCCTCCGGGGGGAGGGGAGGAACAATGAGCAGTTCTTC,CASSLRGEGRNNEQFF
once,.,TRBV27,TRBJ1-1,TGTGCCAGCAGTTTAGCGTACAGGGTCGGGAACACTGAAGCTTTCTTT,CASSLAYRVGNTEAFF
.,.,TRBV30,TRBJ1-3,TGTGCCTGGAGTGTAACAGGAGTCTCCTCTGGAAACACCATATATTTT,CAWSVTGVSSGNTIYF
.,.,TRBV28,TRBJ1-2,TGTGCCAGCGGCCTTTTCAGAGGGATAGATGGCTACACCTTC,CASGLFRGIDGYTF
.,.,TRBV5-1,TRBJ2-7,TGCGCCAGCAGCAAGGGGCTAGTTCCCTACGAGCAGTACTTC,CASSKGLVPYEQYF
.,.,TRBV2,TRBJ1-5,TGTGCCAGCAGCCCAGACAGGAGCAATCAGCCCCAGCATTTT,CASSPDRSNQPQHF
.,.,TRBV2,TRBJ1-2,TGTGCCAGCAGTGGGGCAGTATATGGCTACACCTTC,CASSGAVYGYTF
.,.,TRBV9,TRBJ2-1,TGTGCCAGCAGCGGAGACAATGAGCAGTTCTTC,CASSGDNEQFF
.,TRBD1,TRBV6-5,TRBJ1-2,TGTGCCACTCGAGGTGGACAGGGGGCCTACGGCTACACCTTC,CATRGGQGAYGYTF
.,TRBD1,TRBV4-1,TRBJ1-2,TGCGCCAGCAGCCCACGACAGGGGGGGAACTATGGCTACACCTTC,CASSPRQGGNYGYTF
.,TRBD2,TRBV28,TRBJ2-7,TGTGCCAGCAGTCCGGGGACTAGCTTAAACGAGCAGTACTTC,CASSPGTSLNEQYF
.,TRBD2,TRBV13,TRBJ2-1,TGTGCCAGCAGCTTAGCGGCAGCGGGGGGCTCCTACAATGAGCAGTTCTTC,CASSLAAAGGSYNEQFF
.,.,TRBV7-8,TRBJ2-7,TGTGCCAGCGGTGGTACGGGTAAGCAGTACTTC,CASGGTGKQYF
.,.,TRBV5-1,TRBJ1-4,TGCGCCAGCAGCTTGGGACAGCCTAATGAAAAACTGTTTTTT,CASSLGQPNEKLFF
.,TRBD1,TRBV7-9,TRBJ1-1,TGTGCCAGCAGCTTGACAGGGGGGGACACTGAAGCTTTCTTT,CASSLTGGDTEAFF
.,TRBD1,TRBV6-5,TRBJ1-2,TGTGCCAGCAGTGAGACAGGGGTGGGCGGCTACACCTTC,CASSETGVGGYTF
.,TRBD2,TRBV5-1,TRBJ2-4,TGCGCCAGCAGCTTGGGGGGGACTAGCGGGAGCAAAAACATTCAGTACTTC,CASSLGGTSGSKNIQYF
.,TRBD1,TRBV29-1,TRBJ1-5,TGCAGCGTTGAAGATGAGGGGGCCCTACGGCATTTT,CSVEDEGALRHF
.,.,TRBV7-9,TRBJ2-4,TGTGCCACCAAAATACTAGCCAAAAACATTCAGTACTTC,CATKILAKNIQYF
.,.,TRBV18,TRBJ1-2,TGTGCCAGCTCACCCGGTGGAGGCGGACTAAACTATGGCTACACCTTC,CASSPGGGGLNYGYTF
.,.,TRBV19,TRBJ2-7,TGTGCCAGTAGTCCTCTCATTAGAAACAACGGGATATCGGACGAGCAGTACTTC,CASSPLIRNNGISDEQYF
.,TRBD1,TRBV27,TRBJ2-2,TGTGCCAGCACCTTTCTGCCGGGACAGGGAACGGGAAGCACCGGGGAGCTGTTTTTT,CASTFLPGQGTGSTGELFF
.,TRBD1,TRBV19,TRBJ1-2,TGTGCCAGTAGTTTTGGACAGGGTAACTATGGCTACACCTTC,CASSFGQGNYGYTF
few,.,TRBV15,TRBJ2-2,TGTGCCACCCGTCCCCCGGGGAAGCCCGGGGAGCTGTTTTTT,CATRPPGKPGELFF
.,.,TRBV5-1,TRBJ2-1,TGCGCCACCACGCCTTCCATTTCGACGGCGGTGGGTGAGCAGTTCTTC,CATTPSISTAVGEQFF
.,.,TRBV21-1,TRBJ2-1,TGTGCCAGCAGCAAAGGCTCGGGCGATAGCGGGACCTTCCGGGACAATGAGCAGTTCTTC,CASSKGSGDSGTFRDNEQFF
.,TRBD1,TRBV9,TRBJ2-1,TGTGCCAGCAGTGCCGGGACAGGGGGGTACAATGAGCAGTTCTTC,CASSAGTGGYNEQFF
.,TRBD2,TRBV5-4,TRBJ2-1,TGTGCCAGCAGCTTAGGAGCGGGAGGCGCCTACAATGAGCAGTTCTTC,CASSLGAGGAYNEQFF